The 24 T cell receptor beta chains below come from one sample, sequenced in a study of siplizumab effects on memory and regulatory T cells. Profiled with immunoSEQ multiplex PCR; TCRdb holds only in-frame clones, not every one. The sample shows under 150,000 clones, approximately 94% of them seen only once. Sequencing was carried out using non-Treg CD4+ T cells sorted from blood. The receptors come from a human donor in good health.

V usage is TRBV6-1 and J usage is TRBJ2-1; D may be TRBD2 (6 bases). Trimming pared 0 bases from V and 7 bases from J, leaving 13 bases between. The CDR3 contains 15 residues. Per germline, CDR1 MNHNS and CDR2 SASEGT. CDR3 in amino acids: CASSEAIGGQNEQFF. The CDR3 DNA follows: TGTGCCAGCAGTGAAGCGATCGGAGGGCAAAATGAGCAGTTCTTC.

V and J are TRBV28 and TRBJ2-7; possibly TRBD2 for D (6 bases). The CDR3 totals 15 residues. V dropped 7 bases and J dropped 0 bases, with 16 bases sitting between them. Germline V CDR1 and CDR2: MDHEN, SYDVKM. The CDR3 loop is CASTLPERASYEQYF. CDR3 bases: TGTGCCAGCACCCTCCCGGAGCGGGCCTCCTACGAGCAGTACTTC.

The chain employs TRBV10-3 and TRBJ2-3, with TRBD2 matching over 8 bases. The V gene end was trimmed by 5 bases and the J gene end by 2 bases; junction bases not matched to a gene: 6. Germline V lookup: CDR1 ENHRY, CDR2 SYGVKD. The CDR3 loop spans 15 amino acids. CDR3 bases: TGTGCCATCAGTCCTTCGGGGGGGACCACAGATACGCAGTATTTT. The encoded protein is CAISPSGGTTDTQYF.

V gene TRBV7-9 combines with J gene TRBJ1-5; no definite D call. V lost 5 bases and J 5 bases, leaving 10 bases between the germline ends. This CDR3 region has 13 residues. Germline V CDR1 and CDR2: SEHNR, FQNEAQ (reference sequence). CDR3 sequence: CASSPPGDQPQHF. CDR3 DNA sequence: TGTGCCAGCAGCCCCCCCGGCGATCAGCCCCAGCATTTT. Full variable domain (remainder filled in from reference TRBV7-9 and TRBJ1-5): DTGVSQNPRHKITKRGQNVTFRCDPISEHNRLYWYRQTLGQGPEFLTYFQNEAQLEKSRLLSDRFSAERPKGSFSTLEIQRTEQGDSAMYLCASSPPGDQPQHFGDGTRLSIL.

As DNA, the CDR3 is TGTGCCAGCAGTTCCCGTGACGGGGGCGGGTACGAGCAGTACTTC. It translates to CASSSRDGGGYEQYF. The J gene is TRBJ2-7, the V gene TRBV6-5, with D possibly called TRBD1 or TRBD2 (6 bases each). Between the trimmed V and J ends, which lost 4 bases and 4 bases, there was a span of 17 bases. This CDR3 spans 15 amino acids. Germline V CDR1 and CDR2: MNHEY, SVGAGI.

This rearrangement joins TRBV6-6 to TRBJ1-2, with D possibly matching TRBD1 (5 bases). The CDR3 is 12 residues long. Germline V gene lookup returns CDR1 MNHNY and CDR2 SVGAGI (reference sequence). Trimming took off 7 bases at V and 6 bases at J, with 12 bases between the two ends. The CDR3 nucleotides are TGTGCCAGCAATGGCGGAGGGGATGGCTACACCTTC. Protein product: CASNGGGDGYTF.

V gene TRBV9 combines with J gene TRBJ2-1, with 7 positions matching TRBD2. V trimming: 4 bases; J trimming: 6 bases; junction bases outside the gene matches: 13. This CDR3 is built from 16 residues. Germline values: CDR1 SGDLS, CDR2 YYNGEE. CDR3 sequence: CASSSGGGSLFNEQFF. The CDR3, as DNA: TGTGCCAGCAGCTCCGGCGGCGGGAGCCTATTCAATGAGCAGTTCTTC.

This chain connects TRBV11-3 to TRBJ2-7; D uncertain. Trimming removed 5 bases from V and 0 bases from J, with 11 bases in between. Per the germline V gene, CDR1 is SGHNT and CDR2 is YENEEA. The CDR3 covers 14 residues. The CDR3 bases are TGTGCCAGCAGCCGTTTACCTAACTCCTACGAGCAGTACTTC. Its translation is CASSRLPNSYEQYF.

The V and J genes are TRBV4-1 and TRBJ2-7, with 8 bases fitting TRBD1. J lost 4 bases, V lost 2 bases, and 13 bases had no gene match. Germline values: CDR1 MGHRA, CDR2 YSYEKL. The CDR3 contains 17 residues. The CDR3: CASSQSRLGRGPYEQYF. In DNA, the CDR3 is TGCGCCAGCAGCCAAAGTAGACTGGGCAGGGGGCCTTACGAGCAGTACTTC.

In nucleotides, the CDR3 is TGCAGCGTTGGACCTAGACAGGGGGCTTACGAGCAGTACTTC. Translation: CSVGPRQGAYEQYF. This chain joins TRBV29-1 and TRBJ2-7; 10 nucleotides agree with TRBD1. This CDR3 is 14 amino acids long. Germline V gives CDR1 SQVTM, CDR2 ANQGSEA. V lost 4 bases, J lost 4 bases, and 7 bases stayed unmatched.

This chain connects TRBV19 to TRBJ1-4, with 10 bases matching TRBD1. V gave up 1 base and J gave up 2 bases; unmatched junction bases: 1. Germline loops: CDR1 LNHDA, CDR2 SQIVND (reference sequence). CDR3 length equals 16 residues. CDR3 sequence reads: CASSIGTGGTNEKLFF. The DNA for the CDR3 is TGTGCCAGTAGTATAGGGACAGGGGGTACTAATGAAAAACTGTTTTTT.

The V gene is TRBV5-1, the J gene TRBJ2-3, with TRBD1 matching 7 bases. Germline V gene sequence: CDR1 SGHRS, CDR2 YFSETQ. The V gene end was trimmed by 5 bases and the J gene end by 3 bases; junction bases not matched to a gene: 9. The CDR3 is 15 amino acids. CDR3 residues: CASRGVTTGTDTQYF. Here the CDR3 DNA reads TGCGCCAGCAGGGGGGTAACGACAGGGACAGATACGCAGTATTTT.

The chain combines TRBV11-2 with TRBJ1-1; no definite D call. The CDR3 consists of 13 residues. The germline V gene has CDR1 SGHAT and CDR2 FQNNGV. The V and J ends lost 4 bases and 2 bases respectively, with 8 bases between them. As DNA, the CDR3 is TGTGCCAGCAGCTCACAGATTAACACTGAAGCTTTCTTT. This gives the protein CASSSQINTEAFF.

The chain has TRBV6-5 and TRBJ1-2; tentatively, D is TRBD1 (5 bases). Germline V gene lookup returns CDR1 MNHEY and CDR2 SVGAGI. The V end was cut by 7 bases, the J end by 4 bases, with 16 bases between. This CDR3 comprises 14 residues. The CDR3 bases are TGTGCCAGCACCCGGCGTCGGGGCCTCTATGGCTACACCTTC. Translated: CASTRRRGLYGYTF.

The chain recombines TRBV29-1 with TRBJ2-5; D remains ambiguous. The germline V gene encodes CDR1 SQVTM and CDR2 ANQGSEA. The CDR3 consists of 12 residues. The V and J ends lost 5 bases and 5 bases respectively, with 12 bases between them. CDR3 nucleotide sequence: TGCAGCGTTTACTTCGGGCGGGAGACCCAGTACTTC. Translating gives CSVYFGRETQYF.

This chain links TRBV18 with TRBJ1-1; the D is unclear. The V gene's germline CDR1 is KGHSH and CDR2 LQKENI. V lost 3 bases, J lost 0 bases, and 17 bases lay in between. This CDR3 has 17 residues. CDR3 sequence (DNA): TGTGCCAGCTCACCTCCCCAAGGAACGGGGATGAACACTGAAGCTTTCTTT. It codes for CASSPPQGTGMNTEAFF.

The V call is TRBV7-2, the J call TRBJ2-7, with D tentatively TRBD1 (6 bases). Germline CDR1 reads SGHTA; CDR2 reads FQGNSA. Trimming left V 6 bases short and J 4 bases short, with 19 bases between. This CDR3 comprises 15 residues. CDR3: CASRQGPGERYEQYF. The CDR3 nucleotides are TGTGCCAGCAGACAGGGTCCTGGGGAGCGGTACGAGCAGTACTTC.

The chain employs TRBV5-8 and TRBJ2-1, with D possibly being TRBD1 or TRBD2 (7 bases each). Trimming shortened V by 0 bases and J by 6 bases, and 13 bases separated the two germline ends. Germline assignment: CDR1 SGHTS and CDR2 YDEGEE. The CDR3 is 15 residues long. CDR3 residues: CASSLVGGTVNEQFF. The DNA of the CDR3 is TGTGCCAGCAGCTTGGTGGGGGGGACAGTCAATGAGCAGTTCTTC.

The V call is TRBV10-3, the J call TRBJ2-5; possible D gene TRBD2, 6 bases. Trimming took 10 bases from V and 3 from J, leaving 24 bases between them. The CDR3 covers 16 residues. Germline values: CDR1 ENHRY, CDR2 SYGVKD. CDR3 protein: CATAAHSGVREETQYF. The CDR3 DNA sequence: TGTGCCACGGCTGCCCATAGCGGAGTAAGAGAAGAGACCCAGTACTTC.

The chain carries TRBV7-9 and TRBJ2-6; possibly TRBD1 for D (6 bases). In germline, CDR1 is SEHNR, CDR2 FQNEAQ (reference sequence). Trimming cost V 5 bases and J 2 bases, with 13 bases left between them. The CDR3 sequence is 16 residues long. CDR3 region: CASSATGNPGANVLTF. The DNA of the CDR3 is TGTGCCAGCAGCGCAACAGGGAACCCTGGGGCCAACGTCCTGACTTTC.

The chain links TRBV18 to TRBJ1-1; 7 nucleotides line up with TRBD1. The V gene's germline CDR1 is KGHSH and CDR2 LQKENI. V shed 3 bases and J 0 bases; nucleotides not matched to a gene: 4. This CDR3 is 15 amino acids long. The CDR3 loop is CASSPYQGVNTEAFF. The CDR3 region has the DNA TGTGCCAGCTCACCCTACCAGGGGGTGAACACTGAAGCTTTCTTT.

The chain recombines TRBV5-1 with TRBJ1-4, with unresolved D. The ends were cut back, 4 bases at V and 6 bases at J, with 13 bases in the middle. From germline, CDR1 is SGHRS and CDR2 YFSETQ. This CDR3 comprises 14 residues. CDR3 DNA: TGCGCCAGCAGCCCGACGGGTTTTTATGAAAAACTGTTTTTT. It codes for CASSPTGFYEKLFF.

The chain employs TRBV5-8 and TRBJ2-5; 7 nucleotides align to TRBD1. Germline CDR1 and CDR2: SGHTS and YDEGEE. V lost 4 bases and J lost 4; bases outside the gene matches: 10. The CDR3 totals 15 residues. Here the CDR3 reads CASSTTMGQPETQYF. In DNA, the CDR3 is TGTGCCAGCAGCACGACCATGGGACAGCCAGAGACCCAGTACTTC.

This sequence joins TRBV7-2 and TRBJ2-5, with 9 bases lining up with TRBD2. The CDR3 loop spans 14 amino acids. The V gene end was trimmed by 5 bases and the J gene end by 5 bases; junction bases not matched to a gene: 6. Germline V gene lookup returns CDR1 SGHTA and CDR2 FQGNSA. The CDR3 loop is CASSLRSGRETQYF. CDR3 in DNA: TGTGCCAGCAGCCTTAGAAGCGGGAGGGAGACCCAGTACTTC.